This TCR beta chain was captured by sequencing in a study of blood T cell repertoires in COVID-19. Authors' methods: Amplification with reference gene primers provided the estimates of nucleated cell counts. Produced via immunoSEQ multiplex PCR; TCRdb's table is partial and in-frame only. For V, J and clone size, that table is used; D and trimming come from the DNA. The repertoire includes around 90,000 clones, 81% of them detected once, and around 13% sits in the top ten. The V and J ends lost 6 bases and 5 bases respectively, with 22 bases between them. The germline V gene encodes CDR1 MGHRA and CDR2 YSYEKL. This CDR3 is built from 16 residues.

V is TRBV4-1 and J is TRBJ1-1, with D perhaps matching TRBD1 (6 bases). What was sequenced was peripheral blood. This receptor was taken from a human donor in a cohort sampled during active COVID-19. This chain's CDR3 is CASSLQTGTTGTEAFF. The CDR3 DNA reads TGCGCCAGCAGTCTCCAAACCGGGACAACGGGAACTGAAGCTTTCTTT.